This entry is about one T cell receptor (beta chain). This sample is part of a study of cytomegalovirus exposure and HLA in healthy donors. Donors in the study were healthy people who gave bone marrow. Germline V CDR1 and CDR2: LNHDA, SQIVND (reference sequence). This CDR3 spans 16 amino acids. V shed 5 bases and J shed 5 bases, with 21 bases lying between them. PCR involved 60 Vbeta and 13 Jbeta primers. Libraries were prepared by immunoSEQ multiplex PCR; TCRdb keeps only in-frame clonotypes and omits some of them. This sample's table reports approximately 110,000 clones. What was sequenced was PBMCs. The chain carries TRBV19 and TRBJ2-5, with D possibly being TRBD2 (5 bases). This sequence originates from a man aged 25 to 45 in good health and CMV-seronegative. The CDR3, as DNA: TGTGCCAGTAGTCCCCCTTCCCCTTACAGAGGGGAGACCCAGTACTTC. Translating gives CASSPPSPYRGETQYF.